One T cell receptor beta chain is described in this entry. The V segment lost 5 bases and the J segment 9 bases; nucleotides outside the gene matches: 6. This CDR3 is built from 13 residues. The sample belongs to a study of blood T cell repertoires in COVID-19. Study background: Italy, Spain and the United States were the sources of the convalescent and acute COVID-19 samples. PBMCs, B-cell-depleted T cells, or T cells provided the cDNA or gDNA that made up the material.

TCRdb's copy holds only in-frame clones and misses some; the assay was immunoSEQ multiplex PCR. The repertoire has 55,000 to 70,000 clones, about 80% of them found once; the top ten carry about 25%. The specimen was peripheral blood. The gene calls are TRBV12-3 or TRBV12-4 and TRBJ1-2; TRBD1 matches at 10 bases. This receptor was taken from a human donor in a cohort sampled during active COVID-19. The CDR3 coding sequence is TGTGCCAGCAGTCCGCCGGGACAGGGGAGCTACACCTTC. This codes for CASSPPGQGSYTF.